Following are 26 T cell receptor beta chains from one sample sequenced in a study of blood T cell repertoires in COVID-19. Profiled with immunoSEQ multiplex PCR; TCRdb holds only in-frame clones, not every one. The data hold around 43,000 clones, with about 88% observed a single time. Input material: peripheral blood. The receptors were sampled from a man between 50 and 59 years old in a cohort sampled during active COVID-19.

J is TRBJ2-7 and V is TRBV11-2, with 10 bases aligning to TRBD2. Unmatched junction bases numbered 7, after V lost 3 bases and J lost 2 bases. The CDR3 has 16 amino acids. The germline V gene has CDR1 SGHAT and CDR2 FQNNGV. Written as DNA, the CDR3 is TGTGCCAGCAGCTTTTCTTATAGCGGGAGGACCTACGAGCAGTACTTC. Protein product: CASSFSYSGRTYEQYF.

The V gene is TRBV9, the J gene TRBJ1-2; D not resolved. The CDR3 sequence is 15 residues long. V lost 3 bases and J lost 1, with 13 bases in between. Germline V gives CDR1 SGDLS, CDR2 YYNGEE. CDR3 residues: CASSGYSGSNYGYTF. In DNA form, the CDR3 reads TGTGCCAGCAGCGGGTACAGCGGGAGTAACTATGGCTACACCTTC.

The J gene is TRBJ1-1, the V gene TRBV19; D is possibly TRBD1 (5 bases). V lost 10 bases, J lost 1 base, and 13 bases lay in between. CDR1 is LNHDA, CDR2 SQIVND, per germline (reference sequence). The CDR3 covers 13 residues. This CDR3 is CATRGRGNTEAFF. CDR3 DNA: TGTGCCACGCGGGGGAGGGGGAACACTGAAGCTTTCTTT.

The gene calls are TRBV7-2 and TRBJ1-6; tentatively, D is TRBD1 (5 bases). Germline-derived CDR1 and CDR2 are SGHTA and FQGNSA. Between the trimmed V and J ends, which lost 5 bases and 0 bases, there was a span of 11 bases. The CDR3 has 16 amino acids. The chain's CDR3 is CASSRGESSYNSPLHF. CDR3 DNA: TGTGCCAGCAGCAGGGGCGAAAGCTCCTATAATTCACCCCTCCACTTT.

This clone has only one observation. The V gene is TRBV16, the J gene TRBJ2-1; D unclear. V dropped 0 bases and J dropped 6 bases, with 3 bases sitting between them. This CDR3 region has 12 residues. Germline V gives CDR1 KGHSY, CDR2 FQNENV. The CDR3 protein is CASSQSLNEQFF. For the CDR3, the DNA is TGTGCCAGCAGCCAATCCCTCAATGAGCAGTTCTTC.

The chain joins TRBV5-1 to TRBJ2-7, with D maybe TRBD1 (5 bases). The CDR3 loop spans 14 amino acids. V was shortened by 0 bases and J by 2 bases, with 9 bases between the two germline ends. Germline CDR1 SGHRS, CDR2 YFSETQ. In DNA, the CDR3 is TGCGCCAGCAGCTTGGGGCAGGGTCCCTACGAGCAGTACTTC. Translated, it gives CASSLGQGPYEQYF.

This clone was seen once. This sequence joins TRBV6-5 and TRBJ1-2; D gene unclear. Germline V gives CDR1 MNHEY, CDR2 SVGAGI. The CDR3 is 13 amino acids. V was shortened by 2 bases and J by 11 bases, with 15 bases between the two germline ends. The CDR3 nucleotides are TGTGCCAGCAGTTACGGCTCCGCGGCGACGTACACCTTC. It specifies CASSYGSAATYTF.

The V call is TRBV6-5, the J call TRBJ2-1; 7 bases are a match to TRBD2. The germline V gene has CDR1 MNHEY and CDR2 SVGAGI. The CDR3 sequence is 15 residues long. Unmatched junction bases numbered 9, after V lost 3 bases and J lost 7 bases. In DNA form, the CDR3 reads TGTGCCAGCAGTTATTTGCCAGCCGGGGGGAATGAGCAGTTCTTC. This encodes CASSYLPAGGNEQFF.

V is TRBV6-2 or TRBV6-3 and J is TRBJ2-5, with TRBD2 matching over 7 bases. The CDR3 totals 14 residues. Germline trimming cut 0 bases from V and 4 bases from J; bases unmatched to any gene: 2. The germline V gene has CDR1 MNHEY and CDR2 SVGEGT. CDR3 coding DNA: TGTGCCAGCAGTTACTCCTCGGGAGGAGAGACCCAGTACTTC. This translates into CASSYSSGGETQYF.

The rearrangement links TRBV9 to TRBJ2-1, with 15 bases that match TRBD2. The J segment lost 4 bases and the V segment lost 0 bases, leaving 5 bases of the junction unmatched. In germline, CDR1 is SGDLS, CDR2 YYNGEE. This CDR3 comprises 18 residues. The CDR3 loop reads CASSVGTSGRAWYNEQFF. The CDR3 region has the DNA TGTGCCAGCAGCGTAGGGACTAGCGGGAGGGCCTGGTACAATGAGCAGTTCTTC.

This clone was found once. This sequence joins TRBV11-2 and TRBJ2-7, with D possibly being TRBD1 (5 bases). CDR1 and CDR2 from the germline V gene are SGHAT and FQNNGV. The CDR3 spans 12 residues. The V end was cut by 5 bases, the J end by 12 bases, with 17 bases between. In nucleotides, the CDR3 is TGTGCCAGCAGCAGGGGAAGGTCCCTTCCGTACTTC. It codes for CASSRGRSLPYF.

The chain uses TRBV6-2 or TRBV6-3 and TRBJ1-6; tentative D call: TRBD1 (6 bases). V shed 5 bases and J shed 9 bases, with 17 bases lying between them. CDR1 and CDR2 (germline): MNHEY, SVGEGT. CDR3 length equals 15 residues. This CDR3 is CASSQHRDTFSPLHF. The CDR3 bases are TGTGCCAGCAGTCAGCACCGGGACACGTTTTCACCCCTCCACTTT.

The chain is built from TRBV7-9 and TRBJ1-4; no clear D gene. V was clipped by 1 base and J by 6 bases, with 6 bases between them. The CDR3 sequence is 13 residues long. CDR1 is SEHNR and CDR2 is FQNEAQ in the germline V gene (reference sequence). The CDR3 protein is CASSLEFDEKLFF. CDR3 in DNA: TGTGCCAGCAGCTTAGAATTCGATGAAAAACTGTTTTTT.

This clone was seen a single time. The genes are TRBV5-8 and TRBJ2-1; possibly TRBD1 for D (6 bases). The CDR3 is 17 residues long. Between the trimmed V and J ends, which lost 5 bases and 8 bases, there was a span of 26 bases. Per germline, CDR1 SGHTS and CDR2 YDEGEE. The CDR3 reads CASSQRTGRGKYDEQFF. CDR3 coding DNA: TGTGCCAGCAGTCAGAGAACAGGTAGGGGGAAATACGATGAGCAGTTCTTC.

V gene TRBV6-4 combines with J gene TRBJ1-5; D possibly corresponds to TRBD1 (6 bases). Trimming took off 11 bases at V and 7 bases at J, with 21 bases between the two ends. This CDR3 spans 14 amino acids. CDR1 is MRHNA and CDR2 is SNTAGT in the germline V gene. CDR3 in DNA: TGTGCCCGCCACTCCCCAGGGGCAGGGCAGCCCCAGCATTTT. Amino acid sequence: CARHSPGAGQPQHF.

The chain uses TRBV9 and TRBJ2-3; TRBD2 agrees at 11 bases. This CDR3 comprises 16 residues. The germline CDR1 and CDR2 sequences are SGDLS and YYNGEE. V lost 4 bases, J lost 4 bases, and 8 bases stayed unmatched. CDR3 DNA sequence: TGTGCCAGCAGCTCACGACGGACTAGCGGGCCAGATACGCAGTATTTT. This sequence encodes CASSSRRTSGPDTQYF.

This chain uses TRBV9 with TRBJ2-1; 9 bases agree with TRBD1. This CDR3 region has 15 residues. Germline V lookup: CDR1 SGDLS, CDR2 YYNGEE. The V segment lost 0 bases and the J segment 8 bases; nucleotides outside the gene matches: 6. The CDR3 region is CASSVATGQGYEQFF. For the CDR3, the DNA is TGTGCCAGCAGCGTAGCTACGGGACAGGGTTATGAGCAGTTCTTC.

The chain has TRBV6-5 and TRBJ2-5, with 7 bases lining up with TRBD1. The CDR3 spans 13 residues. V lost 7 bases, J lost 4 bases, and 6 bases stayed unmatched. CDR1 and CDR2 from the germline V gene are MNHEY and SVGAGI. This CDR3 is CASKTQGTETQYF. DNA for the CDR3: TGTGCCAGCAAGACACAGGGGACAGAGACCCAGTACTTC.

This chain connects TRBV5-4 to TRBJ1-3, with D possibly TRBD1 on 6 matching bases. Trimming removed 7 bases at V and 3 bases at J, with 14 bases between. The CDR3 consists of 14 residues. Per the germline V gene, CDR1 is SGHNT and CDR2 is YYREEE (reference sequence). CDR3 amino acids: CASSEYRVGNTIYF. The DNA of the CDR3 is TGTGCCAGCTCCGAATACAGGGTTGGAAACACCATATATTTT.

The chain recombines TRBV19 with TRBJ2-7; D unclear. CDR1 and CDR2 from the germline V gene are LNHDA and SQIVND (reference sequence). The germline V and J ends were trimmed by 4 bases and 3 bases, with 10 bases remaining between them. The CDR3 extends over 13 amino acids. The CDR3 region is CASSTTLYYEQYF. The CDR3 DNA is TGTGCCAGTAGTACGACACTCTACTACGAGCAGTACTTC.

CDR3: CASSIGGRQGGGKLFF. DNA of the CDR3: TGTGCCAGTAGTATTGGGGGTCGACAGGGTGGCGGAAAACTGTTTTTT. The chain links TRBV19 to TRBJ1-4, with 7 bases matching TRBD1. Trimming took 3 bases from V and 10 from J; bases not matched to a gene: 14. The CDR3 runs to 16 residues. Germline V gives CDR1 LNHDA, CDR2 SQIVND (reference sequence).

V usage is TRBV29-1 and J usage is TRBJ2-3, with 7 positions matching TRBD1. This CDR3 region has 14 residues. The germline CDR1 and CDR2 sequences are SQVTM and ANQGSEA. Losses at the gene ends were 5 bases for V and 0 bases for J; bases not matched to a gene: 5. CDR3 sequence (DNA): TGCAGCGTTACCGGACAGGAAAGCACAGATACGCAGTATTTT. Protein product: CSVTGQESTDTQYF.

The chain uses TRBV19 and TRBJ2-7, with 7 bases matching TRBD2. The V segment lost 11 bases and the J segment 0 bases; nucleotides outside the gene matches: 7. The germline gives CDR1 LNHDA, CDR2 SQIVND (reference sequence). The CDR3 has 13 amino acids. In DNA form, the CDR3 reads TGTGCCTCCGGCGGGGGTTCCTCCTACGAGCAGTACTTC. Protein: CASGGGSSYEQYF. The full variable domain, its missing parts supplied by reference TRBV19 and TRBJ2-7, is DGGITQSPKYLFRKEGQNVTLSCEQNLNHDAMYWYRQDPGQGLRLIYYSQIVNDFQKGDIAEGYSVSREKKESFPLTVTSAQKNPTAFYLCASGGGSSYEQYFGPGTRLTVT.

The chain employs TRBV7-9 and TRBJ1-2, with D hard to call. Germline CDR1 is SEHNR and CDR2 is FQNEAQ (reference sequence). Trimming cost V 7 bases and J 10 bases, with 19 bases left between them. The CDR3 runs to 13 residues. The chain's CDR3 is CASIPPLEADYTF. The CDR3 bases are TGTGCCAGCATCCCACCTCTTGAGGCCGACTACACCTTC.

This chain uses TRBV19 with TRBJ2-1; possibly TRBD2 for D (5 bases). The CDR3 length is 15 residues. Deletions cut 5 bases from V and 6 bases from J, with 17 bases between. Germline V lookup: CDR1 LNHDA, CDR2 SQIVND (reference sequence). CDR3 DNA: TGTGCCAGTAGTCCTGCGGCGGGTGGTAGCAATGAGCAGTTCTTC. Translating it yields CASSPAAGGSNEQFF.

This clone appeared a few times. The chain combines TRBV19 with TRBJ2-7; the D is unclear. The CDR3 contains 13 residues. V lost 1 base and J lost 4, with 8 bases in between. Germline CDR1 LNHDA, CDR2 SQIVND (reference sequence). The CDR3 loop is CASSIVLFYEQYF. The CDR3 DNA reads as TGTGCCAGTAGTATAGTATTATTTTACGAGCAGTACTTC. Full variable domain (outside the CDR3, taken from reference TRBV19 and TRBJ2-7): DGGITQSPKYLFRKEGQNVTLSCEQNLNHDAMYWYRQDPGQGLRLIYYSQIVNDFQKGDIAEGYSVSREKKESFPLTVTSAQKNPTAFYLCASSIVLFYEQYFGPGTRLTVT.